The 20 T cell receptor beta chains given below trace back to one sample, sequenced in a study of blood T cell repertoires in COVID-19. Sequencing was performed with immunoSEQ multiplex PCR; in TCRdb, only in-frame clones are kept and a portion is missing. In the table there are some 460,000 clones, approximately 90% of which are singletons. The sample was peripheral blood. The receptors derive from a woman aged 25 to 39 with acute or convalescent COVID-19.

This clone has only one observation. This chain uses TRBV7-3 with TRBJ1-1; 8 bases fit TRBD1. After removal of 4 bases from V and 2 bases from J, the junction contained 6 bases not matched to a gene. There are 15 residues in the CDR3. Germline CDR1 and CDR2: SGHTA and FQGTGA. DNA of the CDR3: TGTGCCAGCAGCTCGCTCAGGGGGCTAAACACTGAAGCTTTCTTT. It encodes CASSSLRGLNTEAFF.

The chain links TRBV5-5 to TRBJ2-7, with TRBD2 identical over 10 bases. The length of the CDR3 is 13 residues. In germline, CDR1 is SGHKS, CDR2 YYEKEE (reference sequence). Trimming took 4 bases from V and 5 from J; bases not matched to a gene: 3. In DNA, the CDR3 is TGTGCCAGCAGCCAAGCGGGGGGGCACGAGCAGTACTTC. Translated, it gives CASSQAGGHEQYF.

This chain links TRBV10-2 with TRBJ1-1; D gene uncertain. V shed 3 bases and J shed 0 bases, with 14 bases lying between them. The V gene's germline CDR1 is WSHSY and CDR2 SAAADI. The length of the CDR3 is 16 residues. The CDR3 sequence: CASSEFGREMNTEAFF. The CDR3 DNA is TGCGCCAGCAGTGAATTTGGTCGGGAGATGAACACTGAAGCTTTCTTT.

The genes are TRBV29-1 and TRBJ1-1, with D perhaps TRBD1 (5 bases). Germline lookup yields CDR1 SQVTM and CDR2 ANQGSEA. This CDR3 contains 13 residues. V gave up 7 bases and J gave up 5 bases, with 17 bases separating them. The DNA for the CDR3 is TGCAGCGCCGGGGGAGCAGAGGGGACTGAAGCTTTCTTT. Protein sequence: CSAGGAEGTEAFF. The full variable domain, with the rest looked up from reference TRBV29-1 and TRBJ1-1, is SAVISQKPSRDICQRGTSLTIQCQVDSQVTMMFWYRQQPGQSLTLIATANQGSEATYESGFVIDKFPISRPNLTFSTLTVSNMSPEDSSIYLCSAGGAEGTEAFFGQGTRLTVV.

The chain combines TRBV10-2 with TRBJ2-1; tentative D call: TRBD1 (6 bases). V was clipped by 3 bases and J by 2 bases, with 11 bases between them. There are 15 residues in the CDR3. From germline, CDR1 is WSHSY and CDR2 SAAADI. CDR3 DNA sequence: TGCGCCAGCAGTGATGGGGGCACGGCCTACAATGAGCAGTTCTTC. Translating it yields CASSDGGTAYNEQFF.

The chain is built from TRBV9 and TRBJ1-5; possible D gene TRBD1, 5 bases. V lost 4 bases and J 0 bases, leaving 11 bases between the germline ends. This CDR3 region has 15 residues. Germline assignment: CDR1 SGDLS and CDR2 YYNGEE. CDR3 in DNA: TGTGCCAGCAGCCCCCAGGGTAATAGCAATCAGCCCCAGCATTTT. Protein product: CASSPQGNSNQPQHF.

The chain carries TRBV28 and TRBJ2-7; 7 bases align to TRBD1. Germline values: CDR1 MDHEN, CDR2 SYDVKM. With 1 base clipped from V and 3 bases from J, the junction kept 6 bases outside the gene matches. The CDR3 is made up of 15 amino acids. The CDR3 sequence: CASSLSGTAFYEQYF. The CDR3 coding sequence is TGTGCCAGCAGTTTATCGGGGACAGCTTTCTACGAGCAGTACTTC.

Concerning this clone itself: This specimen includes other DNA sequences encoding the same CDR3. The CDR3 here is CASSRSYEQYF. As DNA, the CDR3 is TGTGCCAGCTCCCGGTCCTACGAGCAGTACTTC. The chain has TRBV2 and TRBJ2-7; D uncertain. The germline V gene has CDR1 SNHLY and CDR2 FYNNEI. The V end lost 8 bases, the J end lost 1 base, and 6 bases lay between the germline ends. The length of the CDR3 is 11 residues.

The gene calls are TRBV11-1 and TRBJ2-7; D is perhaps TRBD1 (5 bases). Germline V gene sequence: CDR1 SGHAT, CDR2 FQDESV (reference sequence). The V gene lost 3 bases and the J gene lost 6 bases, with 9 bases spanning the gap. The CDR3 totals 12 residues. Here the CDR3 reads CASSFGAVEQYF. CDR3 nucleotides: TGTGCCAGCAGCTTTGGGGCTGTCGAGCAGTACTTC.

The chain employs TRBV25-1 and TRBJ2-2; weak D call: TRBD1 (6 bases). Germline values: CDR1 MGHDK, CDR2 SYGVNS. Trimming pared 2 bases from V and 2 bases from J, leaving 9 bases between. This CDR3 spans 15 amino acids. CDR3 bases: TGTGCCAGCAGTGAACAGGGGTATAACACCGGGGAGCTGTTTTTT. Encoded protein: CASSEQGYNTGELFF.

V is TRBV18 and J is TRBJ1-1; 8 bases match TRBD1. V was pared by 6 bases and J by 1 base, with 7 bases of the junction left unmatched. The CDR3 contains 15 residues. Germline CDR1 is KGHSH and CDR2 is LQKENI. The CDR3 bases are TGTGCCAGCTCTCCGGATACAGGGGGGAACACTGAAGCTTTCTTT. Its protein product is CASSPDTGGNTEAFF.

This clone was found a few times. The CDR3 DNA reads as TGTGCCAGCAAGCCGACAAACTCTGGAAACACCATATATTTT. As protein: CASKPTNSGNTIYF. The chain has TRBV2 and TRBJ1-3, with D unresolved. The CDR3 contains 14 residues. V lost 7 bases and J 0 bases, leaving 10 bases between the germline ends. From germline, CDR1 is SNHLY and CDR2 FYNNEI.

The chain joins TRBV7-9 to TRBJ1-2, with 8 bases matching TRBD1. Trimming cost V 5 bases and J 2 bases; bases outside gene matches: 4. CDR1 is SEHNR and CDR2 is FQNEAQ in the germline V gene (reference sequence). The CDR3 covers 14 residues. The CDR3 nucleotides are TGTGCCAGCAGCGGGACAGGCGGGAACTATGGCTACACCTTC. Translated: CASSGTGGNYGYTF.

This chain joins TRBV5-5 and TRBJ2-1, with 9 bases lining up with TRBD1. The ends lost 4 bases at V and 4 bases at J; junction bases unmatched: 6. Germline assignment: CDR1 SGHKS and CDR2 YYEKEE (reference sequence). The CDR3 extends over 15 amino acids. The CDR3 nucleotides are TGTGCCAGCAGCCAACCGGGACAGGGATACAATGAGCAGTTCTTC. Protein: CASSQPGQGYNEQFF.

V and J are TRBV7-9 and TRBJ2-7, with TRBD1 as a possible D gene (5 bases). The CDR3 runs 12 residues. Trimming left V 4 bases short and J 4 bases short, with 8 bases between. The V gene's germline CDR1 is SEHNR and CDR2 FQNEAQ (reference sequence). The chain's CDR3 is CASSSDTYEQYF. In nucleotides, the CDR3 is TGTGCCAGCAGCTCGGACACTTACGAGCAGTACTTC. The full variable domain, in which reference TRBV7-9 and TRBJ2-7 provide the parts outside the CDR3, is DTGVSQNPRHKITKRGQNVTFRCDPISEHNRLYWYRQTLGQGPEFLTYFQNEAQLEKSRLLSDRFSAERPKGSFSTLEIQRTEQGDSAMYLCASSSDTYEQYFGPGTRLTVT.

This clone was recorded only once. The chain links TRBV11-2 to TRBJ2-3; TRBD2 agrees at 8 bases. The V gene end was trimmed by 1 base and the J gene end by 6 bases; junction bases not matched to a gene: 9. The germline V gene has CDR1 SGHAT and CDR2 FQNNGV. The CDR3 runs 16 residues. CDR3 residues: CASSLGASGPSDTQYF. CDR3 nucleotide sequence: TGTGCCAGCAGCTTAGGTGCTAGCGGGCCGTCGGATACGCAGTATTTT.

A remark on this clone: Other DNA sequences in the sample encode the same CDR3. V usage is TRBV5-1 and J usage is TRBJ1-3, with D possibly TRBD1 on 5 matching bases. The germline gives CDR1 SGHRS, CDR2 YFSETQ. The CDR3 extends over 14 amino acids. The V end lost 4 bases, the J end lost 0 bases, and 8 bases lay between the germline ends. The chain's CDR3 is CASSLTVSGNTIYF. CDR3 in DNA: TGCGCCAGCAGCCTGACAGTCTCTGGAAACACCATATATTTT.

CDR3 in amino acids: CATSDQSGGAIGELFF. CDR3 coding DNA: TGTGCCACCAGTGATCAAAGCGGGGGGGCTATCGGGGAGCTGTTTTTT. This sequence joins TRBV24-1 and TRBJ2-2; 10 bases fit TRBD2. From germline, CDR1 is KGHDR and CDR2 SFDVKD. The CDR3 length is 16 residues. After removal of 3 bases from V and 7 bases from J, the junction contained 7 bases not matched to a gene.

The chain recombines TRBV28 with TRBJ1-2; 7 bases are a match to TRBD1. The CDR3 covers 14 residues. Germline V gene sequence: CDR1 MDHEN, CDR2 SYDVKM. The trim removed 6 bases at V and 2 bases at J, leaving 6 bases unmatched. The DNA for the CDR3 is TGTGCCAGCAGACTTACAGGGGTAAACTATGGCTACACCTTC. This codes for CASRLTGVNYGYTF.

This rearrangement joins TRBV6-6 to TRBJ1-3, with TRBD1 as a possible D gene (5 bases). The CDR3 is 16 residues long. CDR1 and CDR2 (germline): MNHNY, SVGAGI (reference sequence). Deletions cut 5 bases from V and 0 bases from J, with 14 bases between. CDR3 sequence reads: CASSQDRTNSGNTIYF. DNA for the CDR3: TGTGCCAGCAGTCAAGACAGAACCAACTCTGGAAACACCATATATTTT.